The clone carrying this TCR beta chain appeared once. The antigen remains undetermined. An end of the junction does not agree with germline; a read error may underlie this. Germline V gene sequence: CDR1 SGHRS, CDR2 YFSETQ. There are 15 residues in the CDR3. The sample originates from a study of T-cell memory formation after mild COVID-19. Findings and limits, study-wide: Clones contracting across day 15 to 85 had a balanced CD4/CD8 profile; later expanding clones leaned CD4+. The authors left the SARS-CoV-2 specificity of second-wave clones peaking on day 37 unconfirmed.

One entry per CDR3 protein, called by TCRdb with MiXCR from the 5' RACE reads. The repertoire has approximately 340,000 distinct CDR3 sequences, approximately 15% of them found once; the top ten carry 20% to 25%. The receptor was derived from a man younger than 35 who had mild COVID-19 (a few samples of this study predate the infection). Cell type and time point are not known. The V and J genes are TRBV5-1 and TRBJ2-4, with D hard to call. Sequenced: PBMCs or a T cell subset sorted from them (not recorded which). In DNA form, the CDR3 reads TGCACCAGCAGCGCGAGTGTTGGGTACAAAAACATTCAGTACTTC. Translated, it gives CTSSASVGYKNIQYF.